A single sample is the source of the 12 T cell receptor beta chains below, sequenced in a study of CD8 T cells in ankylosing spondylitis. TCRdb ran MiXCR on the 5' RACE reads and lists one entry per CDR3 protein. The table shows roughly 69,000 distinct CDR3 sequences, with about 5.7% occurring only once. The specimen sequenced was blood, either unsorted or a sorted T cell fraction (not recorded which). These receptors came from a male donor with ankylosing spondylitis or in good health (not recorded which).

V is TRBV19 and J is TRBJ2-2; 7 positions match TRBD1. CDR3 size: 16 residues. Per the germline V gene, CDR1 is LNHDA and CDR2 is SQIVND (reference sequence). With 5 bases clipped from V and 1 base from J, the junction kept 7 bases outside the gene matches. CDR3 loop: CASSPRGDRNTGELFF. The CDR3 bases are TGTGCCAGTAGTCCTCGTGGGGACAGGAACACCGGGGAGCTGTTTTTT.

This clonotype was seen ten or more times. V gene TRBV20-1 combines with J gene TRBJ1-5; D is perhaps TRBD1 (6 bases). Germline loops: CDR1 DFQATT, CDR2 SNEGSKA (reference sequence). V gave up 7 bases and J gave up 5 bases, with 15 bases separating them. This CDR3 comprises 13 residues. In DNA, the CDR3 is TGCAGTGTCCAACAGGGTGGGCATCAGCCCCAGCATTTT. Its protein product is CSVQQGGHQPQHF.

This clonotype was recorded many times. This chain links TRBV30 with TRBJ2-3, with 7 bases that match TRBD2. V lost 2 bases to trimming and J lost 2 bases; unmatched junction nucleotides: 7. This CDR3 is built from 15 residues. The germline V gene encodes CDR1 GTSNPN and CDR2 SVGIG (reference sequence). The CDR3 reads CAWSSGTYDTDTQYF. CDR3 sequence (DNA): TGTGCCTGGAGTAGCGGGACTTACGACACAGATACGCAGTATTTT.

This clonotype was seen many times. J is TRBJ2-6 and V is TRBV27; 10 bases align to TRBD1. The CDR3 is 17 residues long. Germline values: CDR1 MNHEY, CDR2 SMNVEV (reference sequence). The V segment lost 10 bases and the J segment 2 bases; nucleotides outside the gene matches: 11. The CDR3 DNA sequence: TGTGCCATCTCCCCGGGACAGGGGACTACTGGGGCCAACGTCCTGACTTTC. It is translated as CAISPGQGTTGANVLTF.

This clonotype was detected ten times or more. The chain is built from TRBV30 and TRBJ1-2; 7 nucleotides match TRBD1. Germline-derived CDR1 and CDR2 are GTSNPN and SVGIG (reference sequence). Trimming at V came to 0 bases and at J to 8 bases, leaving 3 bases not matched to a gene. The CDR3 totals 12 residues. This CDR3 reads CAWSVQGWGYTF. The CDR3 region has the DNA TGTGCCTGGAGTGTACAGGGGTGGGGCTACACCTTC.

This clonotype appeared many times. The chain combines TRBV11-3 with TRBJ1-1; TRBD1 might be the D (6 bases). In germline, CDR1 is SGHNT, CDR2 YENEEA. Deletions cut 6 bases from V and 0 bases from J, with 11 bases between. The CDR3 sequence is 14 residues long. CDR3: CASSQDSMNTEAFF. The CDR3 DNA follows: TGTGCCAGCAGTCAGGACAGCATGAACACTGAAGCTTTCTTT.

In this sample, this clonotype turned up many times. The chain is built from TRBV27 and TRBJ2-3; D possibly corresponds to TRBD2 (6 bases). There are 15 residues in the CDR3. Trimming took 7 bases from V and 6 from J, leaving 20 bases between them. Germline V gene data show CDR1 as MNHEY and CDR2 as SMNVEV (reference sequence). CDR3 sequence reads: CASIYRGSLGDTQYF. The CDR3 region has the DNA TGTGCCAGCATTTACCGGGGGTCGCTTGGGGATACGCAGTATTTT.

This clonotype was seen at least ten times. The chain couples TRBV10-3 to TRBJ1-5; D is possibly TRBD1 (5 bases). This CDR3 is built from 14 residues. Germline V gives CDR1 ENHRY, CDR2 SYGVKD. V was trimmed by 3 bases and J by 2 bases, leaving 8 bases between them. For the CDR3, the DNA is TGTGCCATCAGTGATGACAGACGCAATCAGCCCCAGCATTTT. It specifies CAISDDRRNQPQHF.

This clonotype was recorded many times. This rearrangement joins TRBV9 to TRBJ2-1, with D tentatively TRBD1 (6 bases). Trimming cost V 4 bases and J 5 bases, with 16 bases left between them. The CDR3 runs to 15 residues. The germline V gene encodes CDR1 SGDLS and CDR2 YYNGEE. CDR3 sequence reads: CASSLVPDRNNEQFF. The CDR3 nucleotides read TGTGCCAGCAGCCTAGTCCCAGACAGGAACAATGAGCAGTTCTTC.

This clonotype was recorded at least ten times. The chain recombines TRBV5-1 with TRBJ1-1; D is ambiguous. Germline lookup yields CDR1 SGHRS and CDR2 YFSETQ. V lost 0 bases and J 1 base, leaving 10 bases between the germline ends. The CDR3 contains 15 residues. The CDR3 spells CASSLEPEANTEAFF. In nucleotides, the CDR3 is TGCGCCAGCAGCTTGGAGCCGGAGGCGAACACTGAAGCTTTCTTT.

This clonotype was detected many times. The chain recombines TRBV4-3 with TRBJ1-3; D gene ambiguous. Per the germline V gene, CDR1 is LGHNA and CDR2 is YSLEER. This CDR3 spans 16 amino acids. V dropped 4 bases and J dropped 1 base, with 14 bases sitting between them. The CDR3 here is CASSRGIAGSGNTIYF. The CDR3 DNA follows: TGCGCCAGCAGCCGAGGAATAGCGGGATCTGGAAACACCATATATTTT.

Ten or more counts support this clonotype. This chain uses TRBV5-1 with TRBJ1-1, with D possibly TRBD1 on 5 matching bases. This CDR3 region has 14 residues. V was trimmed by 4 bases and J by 6 bases, leaving 16 bases between them. The germline V gene encodes CDR1 SGHRS and CDR2 YFSETQ. This chain's CDR3 is CASSPPGGIAEAFF. DNA of the CDR3: TGCGCCAGCAGCCCCCCGGGGGGGATCGCTGAAGCTTTCTTT.